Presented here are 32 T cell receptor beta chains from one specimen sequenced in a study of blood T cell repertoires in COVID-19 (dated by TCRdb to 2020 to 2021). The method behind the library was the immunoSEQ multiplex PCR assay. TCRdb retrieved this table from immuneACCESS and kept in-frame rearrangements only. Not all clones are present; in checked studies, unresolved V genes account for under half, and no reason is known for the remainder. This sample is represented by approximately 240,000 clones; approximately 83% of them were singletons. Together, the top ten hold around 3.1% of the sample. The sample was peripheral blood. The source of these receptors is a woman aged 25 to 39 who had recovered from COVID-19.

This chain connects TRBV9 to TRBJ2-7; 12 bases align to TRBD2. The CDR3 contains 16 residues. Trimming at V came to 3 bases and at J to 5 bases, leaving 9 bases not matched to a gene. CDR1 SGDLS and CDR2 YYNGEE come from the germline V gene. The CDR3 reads CASSAPLAGGPHEQYF. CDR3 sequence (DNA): TGTGCCAGCAGCGCCCCCCTAGCGGGAGGGCCCCACGAGCAGTACTTC.

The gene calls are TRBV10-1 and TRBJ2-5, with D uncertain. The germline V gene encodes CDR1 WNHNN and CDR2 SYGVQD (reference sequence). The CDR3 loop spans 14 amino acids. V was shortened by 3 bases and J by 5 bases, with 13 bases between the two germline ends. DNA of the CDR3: TGCGCCAGCAGTGAAGGCAGCGCCGGTGAGACCCAGTACTTC. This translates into CASSEGSAGETQYF.

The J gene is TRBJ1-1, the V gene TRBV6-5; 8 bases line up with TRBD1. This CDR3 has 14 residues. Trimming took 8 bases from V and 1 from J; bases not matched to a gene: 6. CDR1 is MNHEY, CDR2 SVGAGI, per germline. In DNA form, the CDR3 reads TGTGCCAGCGGATCCGGGACAGGGAACACTGAAGCTTTCTTT. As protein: CASGSGTGNTEAFF.

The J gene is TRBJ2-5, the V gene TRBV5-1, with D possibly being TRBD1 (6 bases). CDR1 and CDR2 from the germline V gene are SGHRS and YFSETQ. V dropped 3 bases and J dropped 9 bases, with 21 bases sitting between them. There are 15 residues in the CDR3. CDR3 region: CASSSPGARAGAQYF. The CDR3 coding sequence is TGCGCCAGCAGCTCCCCAGGGGCACGGGCAGGGGCCCAGTACTTC. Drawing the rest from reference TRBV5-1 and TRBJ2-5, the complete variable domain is KAGVTQTPRYLIKTRGQQVTLSCSPISGHRSVSWYQQTPGQGLQFLFEYFSETQRNKGNFPGRFSGRQFSNSRSEMNVSTLELGDSALYLCASSSPGARAGAQYFGPGTRLLVL.

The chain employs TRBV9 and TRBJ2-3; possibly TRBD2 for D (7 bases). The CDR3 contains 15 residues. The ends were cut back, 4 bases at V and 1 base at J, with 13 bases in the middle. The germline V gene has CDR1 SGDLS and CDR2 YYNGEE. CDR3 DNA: TGTGCCAGCAGCAAAGGGAGGGGGGGCACAGATACGCAGTATTTT. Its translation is CASSKGRGGTDTQYF.

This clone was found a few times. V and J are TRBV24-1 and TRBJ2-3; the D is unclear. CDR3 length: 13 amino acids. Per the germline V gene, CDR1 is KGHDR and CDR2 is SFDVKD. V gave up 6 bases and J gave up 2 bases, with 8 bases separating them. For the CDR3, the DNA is TGTGCCACCAGTTTCGAAGCCACAGATACGCAGTATTTT. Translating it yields CATSFEATDTQYF.

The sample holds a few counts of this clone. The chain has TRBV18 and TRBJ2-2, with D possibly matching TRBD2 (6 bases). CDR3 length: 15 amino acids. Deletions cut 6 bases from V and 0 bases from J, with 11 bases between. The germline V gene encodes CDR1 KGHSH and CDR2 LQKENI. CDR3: CASSSGAANTGELFF. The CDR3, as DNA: TGTGCCAGCTCTTCGGGAGCGGCGAACACCGGGGAGCTGTTTTTT.

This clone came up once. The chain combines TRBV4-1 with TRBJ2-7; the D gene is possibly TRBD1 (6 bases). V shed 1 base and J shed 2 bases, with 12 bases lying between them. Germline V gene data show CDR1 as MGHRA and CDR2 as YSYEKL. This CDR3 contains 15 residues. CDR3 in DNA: TGCGCCAGCAGCCAAGGAAACAGGGCGACCTACGAGCAGTACTTC. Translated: CASSQGNRATYEQYF.

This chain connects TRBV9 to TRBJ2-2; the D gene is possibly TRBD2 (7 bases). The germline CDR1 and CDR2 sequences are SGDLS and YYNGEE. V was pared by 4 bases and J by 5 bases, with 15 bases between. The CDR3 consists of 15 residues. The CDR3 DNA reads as TGTGCCAGCAGCCCCTGGGGGGGCGGGACCGGGGAGCTGTTTTTT. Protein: CASSPWGGGTGELFF. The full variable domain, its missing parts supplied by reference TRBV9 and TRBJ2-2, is DSGVTQTPKHLITATGQRVTLRCSPRSGDLSVYWYQQSLDQGLQFLIQYYNGEERAKGNILERFSAQQFPDLHSELNLSSLELGDSALYFCASSPWGGGTGELFFGEGSRLTVL.

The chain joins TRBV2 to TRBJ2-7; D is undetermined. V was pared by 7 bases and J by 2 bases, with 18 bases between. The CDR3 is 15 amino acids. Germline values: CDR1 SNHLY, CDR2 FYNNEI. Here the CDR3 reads CASNPTDHAPYEQYF. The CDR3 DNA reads TGTGCCAGCAACCCGACTGATCATGCCCCCTACGAGCAGTACTTC.

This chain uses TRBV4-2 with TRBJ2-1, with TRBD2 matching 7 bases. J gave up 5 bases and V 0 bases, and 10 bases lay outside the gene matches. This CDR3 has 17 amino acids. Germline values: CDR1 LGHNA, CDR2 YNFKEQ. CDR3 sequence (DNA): TGTGCCAGCAGCCAAGATTATGGCGGGAGTAGGGACAATGAGCAGTTCTTC. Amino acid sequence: CASSQDYGGSRDNEQFF.

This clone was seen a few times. Here the CDR3 reads CASSPKTPRRGGVNTEAFF. The DNA for the CDR3 is TGTGCCAGCAGCCCGAAAACCCCCAGGAGGGGAGGGGTGAACACTGAAGCTTTCTTT. The J gene is TRBJ1-1, the V gene TRBV11-2; possible D gene TRBD1, 5 bases. V was cut by 5 bases and J by 0 bases, with 25 bases left in between. The CDR3 extends over 19 amino acids. Per the germline V gene, CDR1 is SGHAT and CDR2 is FQNNGV.

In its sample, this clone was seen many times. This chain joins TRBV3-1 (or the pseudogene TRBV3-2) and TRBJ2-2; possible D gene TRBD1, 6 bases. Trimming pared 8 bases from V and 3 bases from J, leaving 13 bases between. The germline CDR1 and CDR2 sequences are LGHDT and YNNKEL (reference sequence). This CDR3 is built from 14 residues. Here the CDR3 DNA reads TGTGCCAGCCCGGAGGACAGTTACACCGGGGAGCTGTTTTTT. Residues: CASPEDSYTGELFF.

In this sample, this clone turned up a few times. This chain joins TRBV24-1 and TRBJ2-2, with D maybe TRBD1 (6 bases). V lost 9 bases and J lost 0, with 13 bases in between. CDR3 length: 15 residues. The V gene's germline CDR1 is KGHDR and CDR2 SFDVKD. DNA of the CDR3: TGTGCCACCCGATCGAACAGGGCGAACACCGGGGAGCTGTTTTTT. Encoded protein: CATRSNRANTGELFF.

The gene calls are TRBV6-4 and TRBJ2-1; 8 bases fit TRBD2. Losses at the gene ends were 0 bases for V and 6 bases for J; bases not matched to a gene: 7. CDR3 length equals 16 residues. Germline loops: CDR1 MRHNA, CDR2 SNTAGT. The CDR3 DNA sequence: TGTGCCAGCAGTGACTCGGCTAGCGGGTTGGTCAATGAGCAGTTCTTC. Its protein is CASSDSASGLVNEQFF.

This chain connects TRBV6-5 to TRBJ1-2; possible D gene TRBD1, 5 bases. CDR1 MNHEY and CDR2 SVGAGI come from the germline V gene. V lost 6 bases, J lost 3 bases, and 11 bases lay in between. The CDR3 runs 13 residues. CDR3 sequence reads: CASRIQDDYGYTF. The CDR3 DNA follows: TGTGCCAGCAGGATACAGGATGACTATGGCTACACCTTC.

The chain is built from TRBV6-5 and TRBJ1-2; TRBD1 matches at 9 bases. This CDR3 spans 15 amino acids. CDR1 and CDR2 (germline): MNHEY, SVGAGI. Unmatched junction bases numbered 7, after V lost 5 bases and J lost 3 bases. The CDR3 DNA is TGTGCCAGCAGTCACACACAGGGGGCGTACTATGGCTACACCTTC. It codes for CASSHTQGAYYGYTF.

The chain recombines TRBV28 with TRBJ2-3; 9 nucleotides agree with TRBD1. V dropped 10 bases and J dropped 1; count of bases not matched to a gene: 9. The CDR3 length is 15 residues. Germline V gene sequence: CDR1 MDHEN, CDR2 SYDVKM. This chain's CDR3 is CANGLRQGGTDTQYF. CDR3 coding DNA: TGTGCCAACGGACTTAGACAGGGGGGCACAGATACGCAGTATTTT.

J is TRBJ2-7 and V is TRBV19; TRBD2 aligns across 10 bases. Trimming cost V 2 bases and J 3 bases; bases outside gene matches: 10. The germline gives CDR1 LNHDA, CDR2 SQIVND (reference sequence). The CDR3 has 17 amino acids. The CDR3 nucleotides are TGTGCCAGTAGTATATTGGGGCCTAGCGGGAGTAACTACGAGCAGTACTTC. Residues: CASSILGPSGSNYEQYF.

As DNA, the CDR3 is TGTGCCAGCAGGCGAGGGACAGTCGATGGCTACACCTTC. Its protein product is CASRRGTVDGYTF. V usage is TRBV28 and J usage is TRBJ1-2; 7 bases are a match to TRBD1. With 6 bases clipped from V and 6 bases from J, the junction kept 7 bases outside the gene matches. Per the germline V gene, CDR1 is MDHEN and CDR2 is SYDVKM. This CDR3 comprises 13 residues.

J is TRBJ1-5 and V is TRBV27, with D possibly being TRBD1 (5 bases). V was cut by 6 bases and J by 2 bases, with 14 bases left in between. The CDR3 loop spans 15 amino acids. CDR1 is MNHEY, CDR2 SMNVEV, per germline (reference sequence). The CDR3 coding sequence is TGTGCCAGCAGCTCCGGGGGAGGCCGCAATCAGCCCCAGCATTTT. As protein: CASSSGGGRNQPQHF.

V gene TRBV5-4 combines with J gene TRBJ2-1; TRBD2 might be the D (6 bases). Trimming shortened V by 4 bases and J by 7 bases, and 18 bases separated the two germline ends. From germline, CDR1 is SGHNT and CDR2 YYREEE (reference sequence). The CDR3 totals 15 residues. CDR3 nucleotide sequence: TGTGCCAGCAGCCCGCCAGGGACTCGACGAAATGAGCAGTTCTTC. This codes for CASSPPGTRRNEQFF.

The CDR3 loop reads CASSAKWGSTGGSAFF. CDR3 in DNA: TGTGCCAGCAGCGCCAAATGGGGATCTACAGGGGGCAGCGCTTTCTTT. The rearrangement joins TRBV21-1 to TRBJ1-1; TRBD1 is the table's D call, not checked against the DNA. TRBV21-1 is annotated as a pseudogene. The CDR3 is 16 residues long.

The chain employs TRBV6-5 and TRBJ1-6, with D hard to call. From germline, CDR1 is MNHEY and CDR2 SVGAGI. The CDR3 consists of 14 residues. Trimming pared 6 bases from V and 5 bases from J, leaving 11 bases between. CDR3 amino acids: CASSAGSDNSPLHF. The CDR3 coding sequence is TGTGCCAGCAGCGCGGGATCTGATAATTCACCCCTCCACTTT.

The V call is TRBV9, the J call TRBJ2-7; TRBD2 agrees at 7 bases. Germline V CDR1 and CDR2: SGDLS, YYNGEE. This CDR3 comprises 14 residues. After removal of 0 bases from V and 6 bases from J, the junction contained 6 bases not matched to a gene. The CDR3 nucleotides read TGTGCCAGCAGCGTAGGACTGGGGGGGTTCGAGCAGTACTTC. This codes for CASSVGLGGFEQYF.

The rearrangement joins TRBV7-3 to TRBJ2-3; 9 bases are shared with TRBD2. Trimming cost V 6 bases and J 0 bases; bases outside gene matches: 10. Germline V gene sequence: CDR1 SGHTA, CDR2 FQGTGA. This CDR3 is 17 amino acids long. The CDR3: CASSQGTSPTSTDTQYF. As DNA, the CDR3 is TGTGCCAGCAGTCAAGGGACTAGCCCTACTAGCACAGATACGCAGTATTTT.

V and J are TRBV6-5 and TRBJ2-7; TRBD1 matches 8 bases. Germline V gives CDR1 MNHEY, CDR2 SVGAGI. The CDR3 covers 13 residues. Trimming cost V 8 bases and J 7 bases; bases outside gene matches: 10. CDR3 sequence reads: CASHLTGVGEQYF. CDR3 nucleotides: TGTGCCAGCCACTTGACAGGGGTGGGGGAGCAGTACTTC.

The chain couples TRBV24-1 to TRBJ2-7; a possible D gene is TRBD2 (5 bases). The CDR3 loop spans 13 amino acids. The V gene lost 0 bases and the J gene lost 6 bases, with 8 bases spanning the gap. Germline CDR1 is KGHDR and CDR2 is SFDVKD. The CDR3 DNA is TGTGCCACCAGTGATTTGCACGGGGTCGAGCAGTACTTC. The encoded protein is CATSDLHGVEQYF.

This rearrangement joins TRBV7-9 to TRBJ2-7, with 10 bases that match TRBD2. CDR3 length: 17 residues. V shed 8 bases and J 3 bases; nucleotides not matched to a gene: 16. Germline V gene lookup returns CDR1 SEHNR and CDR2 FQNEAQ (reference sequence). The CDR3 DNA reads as TGTGCCAGCGGCCATGCGAGCGGGAGGGCCTATATCTACGAGCAGTACTTC. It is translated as CASGHASGRAYIYEQYF.

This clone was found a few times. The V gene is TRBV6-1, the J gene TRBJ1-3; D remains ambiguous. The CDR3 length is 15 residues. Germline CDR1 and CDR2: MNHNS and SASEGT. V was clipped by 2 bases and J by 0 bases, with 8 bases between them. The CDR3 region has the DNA TGTGCCAGCAGTGAAAACCTATTCTCTGGAAACACCATATATTTT. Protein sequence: CASSENLFSGNTIYF.

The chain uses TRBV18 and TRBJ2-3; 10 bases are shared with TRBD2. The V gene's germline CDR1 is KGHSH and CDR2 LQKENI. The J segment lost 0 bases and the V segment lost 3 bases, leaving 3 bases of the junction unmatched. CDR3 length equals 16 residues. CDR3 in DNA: TGTGCCAGCTCACCCCTAGCGGGAGCTAGCACAGATACGCAGTATTTT. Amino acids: CASSPLAGASTDTQYF.

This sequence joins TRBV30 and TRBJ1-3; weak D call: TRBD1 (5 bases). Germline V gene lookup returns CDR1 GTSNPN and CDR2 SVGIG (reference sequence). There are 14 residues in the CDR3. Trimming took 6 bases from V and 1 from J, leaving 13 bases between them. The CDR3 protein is CACPVGGSGNTIYF. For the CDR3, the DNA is TGTGCCTGCCCGGTCGGGGGTTCTGGAAACACCATATATTTT. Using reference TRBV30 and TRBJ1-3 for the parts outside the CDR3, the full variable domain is SQTIHQWPATLVQPVGSPLSLECTVEGTSNPNLYWYRQAAGRGLQLLFYSVGIGQISSEVPQNLSASRPQDRQFILSSKKLLLSDSGFYLCACPVGGSGNTIYFGEGSWLTVV.